These T cell receptor beta chains were read from a single sample in a study of blood T cell repertoires in COVID-19. TCRdb keeps only in-frame clones here, not all; method: immunoSEQ multiplex PCR. The table includes about 120,000 clones, about four fifths detected once. The sample was peripheral blood. Receptors were obtained from a man aged 55 to 70 with acute or convalescent COVID-19. The CDR3 runs from the conserved cysteine through the conserved F or W. The D gene is left open where the match is weak. The size field is filled for only some rows; it gives once, few, many or a size class.

j_call: TRBJ2-7
v_call: TRBV18
clone_size: -
d_call: TRBD1
cdr3_nt: TGTGCCAGCTCACCTGGGACAGGATCCTACGAGCAGTACTTC
cdr3_aa: CASSPGTGSYEQYF

j_call: TRBJ2-3
v_call: TRBV5-1
clone_size: -
d_call: -
cdr3_nt: TGCGCCAGCAGGGGGGGAAGGGGGCCAGATACGCAGTATTTT
cdr3_aa: CASRGGRGPDTQYF

j_call: TRBJ2-5
v_call: TRBV12-3/TRBV12-4
clone_size: -
d_call: -
cdr3_nt: TGTGCCAGCAGTCCAGGAGAGACCCAGTACTTC
cdr3_aa: CASSPGETQYF

j_call: TRBJ1-2
v_call: TRBV12-3/TRBV12-4
clone_size: -
d_call: -
cdr3_nt: TGTGCCAGCAGTCCCGGACACAACTATGGCTACACCTTC
cdr3_aa: CASSPGHNYGYTF

j_call: TRBJ2-1
v_call: TRBV2
clone_size: once
d_call: TRBD2
cdr3_nt: TGTGCCAGCGGTAGCGGGAGGAATAATGAGCAGTTCTTC
cdr3_aa: CASGSGRNNEQFF

j_call: TRBJ2-1
v_call: TRBV25-1
clone_size: -
d_call: TRBD1
cdr3_nt: TGTGCCAGCAGTGACCACCTCGGACAGGTTACGAATGAGCAGTTCTTC
cdr3_aa: CASSDHLGQVTNEQFF

j_call: TRBJ2-6
v_call: TRBV14
clone_size: -
d_call: TRBD2
cdr3_nt: TGTGCCAGCAACCAAGATTGGCTAGGGACTAGCGGGAAGGTTGGGGCCAACGTCCTGACTTTC
cdr3_aa: CASNQDWLGTSGKVGANVLTF

j_call: TRBJ1-2
v_call: TRBV27
clone_size: -
d_call: -
cdr3_nt: TGTGCCAGCAGTGAAAAGGACAGACAACCCCTTACGGGCTACACCTTC
cdr3_aa: CASSEKDRQPLTGYTF

j_call: TRBJ2-1
v_call: TRBV25-1
clone_size: -
d_call: -
cdr3_nt: TGTGCCAGCAGCCCAGGGACACCCCAGTTCTTC
cdr3_aa: CASSPGTPQFF

j_call: TRBJ2-3
v_call: TRBV5-1
clone_size: few
d_call: TRBD1
cdr3_nt: TGCGCCAGCAGCTCGACAGGGTTGGGCACAGATACGCAGTATTTT
cdr3_aa: CASSSTGLGTDTQYF

j_call: TRBJ2-1
v_call: TRBV3-1/TRBV3-2
clone_size: once
d_call: TRBD1
cdr3_nt: TGTGCCAGCAGCTCAACCACAGGGGGTGAGCAGTTCTTC
cdr3_aa: CASSSTTGGEQFF

j_call: TRBJ1-1
v_call: TRBV30
clone_size: -
d_call: -
cdr3_nt: TGTGCCTGGACCCCACAAAATGAAGCTTTCTTT
cdr3_aa: CAWTPQNEAFF

j_call: TRBJ1-4
v_call: TRBV18
clone_size: -
d_call: TRBD1
cdr3_nt: TGTGCCAGCTCACCAATTTATGACAGGGGGCGGGAAAAACTGTTTTTT
cdr3_aa: CASSPIYDRGREKLFF

j_call: TRBJ2-2
v_call: TRBV5-4
clone_size: -
d_call: -
cdr3_nt: TGTGCCAGCAGAGAGGACATCACAACCGGGGAGCTGTTTTTT
cdr3_aa: CASREDITTGELFF

j_call: TRBJ2-6
v_call: TRBV18
clone_size: -
d_call: TRBD2
cdr3_nt: TGTGCCAGCTCACGCGCGGGAGAGCGTGGGGCCAACGTCCTGACTTTC
cdr3_aa: CASSRAGERGANVLTF

j_call: TRBJ2-1
v_call: TRBV21-1
clone_size: -
d_call: -
cdr3_nt: TGTGCCAGCAGCAAAGAGAGACTAGCGAGGACACCCAATGAGCAGTTCTTC
cdr3_aa: CASSKERLARTPNEQFF

j_call: TRBJ2-5
v_call: TRBV19
clone_size: -
d_call: TRBD2
cdr3_nt: TGTGCCAGTAGTATAGATCGCGGGGGGCGAGAGACCCAGTACTTC
cdr3_aa: CASSIDRGGRETQYF

j_call: TRBJ1-2
v_call: TRBV27
clone_size: -
d_call: TRBD1
cdr3_nt: TGTGCCAGCAGCAAGCCGGGACAGGGGAGCTACACCTTC
cdr3_aa: CASSKPGQGSYTF

j_call: TRBJ2-1
v_call: TRBV7-8
clone_size: -
d_call: TRBD2
cdr3_nt: TGTGCCAGCAGCTTAGGGACTAGCTCCAATGAGCAGTTCTTC
cdr3_aa: CASSLGTSSNEQFF

j_call: TRBJ2-5
v_call: TRBV24-1
clone_size: -
d_call: TRBD2
cdr3_nt: TGTGCCACCAGTGATTCCCGGGGTAGCGGGGGGGAGACCCAGTACTTC
cdr3_aa: CATSDSRGSGGETQYF

j_call: TRBJ2-1
v_call: TRBV7-6
clone_size: -
d_call: TRBD2
cdr3_nt: TGTGCCAGCACCCTTTCCCTCGGGAGGTCCTACAATGAGCAGTTCTTC
cdr3_aa: CASTLSLGRSYNEQFF

j_call: TRBJ2-2
v_call: TRBV6-1
clone_size: -
d_call: TRBD2
cdr3_nt: TGTGCCAGCAGTGAAGGGATACTAGCGGGTGGGAACACCGGGGAGCTGTTTTTT
cdr3_aa: CASSEGILAGGNTGELFF

j_call: TRBJ1-1
v_call: TRBV28
clone_size: once
d_call: TRBD1
cdr3_nt: TGTGCCAGCAGTTCCTACAGGGGAATGAACACTGAAGCTTTCTTT
cdr3_aa: CASSSYRGMNTEAFF

j_call: TRBJ2-3
v_call: TRBV13
clone_size: few
d_call: TRBD2
cdr3_nt: TGTGCCAGCAGCAAAACGACGGCGGGAGCCCTAGGAGATACGCAGTATTTT
cdr3_aa: CASSKTTAGALGDTQYF

j_call: TRBJ1-5
v_call: TRBV6-5
clone_size: -
d_call: -
cdr3_nt: TGTGCCAGCAGTTATGAAAGGGGTCAGCCCCAGCATTTT
cdr3_aa: CASSYERGQPQHF

j_call: TRBJ1-5
v_call: TRBV18
clone_size: -
d_call: -
cdr3_nt: TGTGCCAGCTCACCGAGTAGCTCAGGGCAGCCCCAGCATTTT
cdr3_aa: CASSPSSSGQPQHF

j_call: TRBJ2-7
v_call: TRBV5-6
clone_size: -
d_call: TRBD1
cdr3_nt: TGTGCCAGCAGCTTGGGGGACAGGGACACCTACGAGCAGTACTTC
cdr3_aa: CASSLGDRDTYEQYF

j_call: TRBJ2-2
v_call: TRBV12-5
clone_size: once
d_call: TRBD2
cdr3_nt: TGTGCTAGTGGTCGACTAGCGGGAGTGAACACCGGGGAGCTGTTTTTT
cdr3_aa: CASGRLAGVNTGELFF

j_call: TRBJ2-1
v_call: TRBV30
clone_size: -
d_call: TRBD1
cdr3_nt: TGTGCCTGGCGGGACAGGAACGAGCAGTTCTTC
cdr3_aa: CAWRDRNEQFF

j_call: TRBJ1-1
v_call: TRBV18
clone_size: -
d_call: -
cdr3_nt: TGTGCCAGCTCGCCGAACAGGGAGAACACTGAAGCTTTCTTT
cdr3_aa: CASSPNRENTEAFF

j_call: TRBJ2-6
v_call: TRBV30
clone_size: -
d_call: TRBD2
cdr3_nt: TGTGCCTGGAAGAACCACGGTATTAGCGGGAGTTCGTCGGGGGCCAACGTCCTGACTTTC
cdr3_aa: CAWKNHGISGSSSGANVLTF

j_call: TRBJ1-2
v_call: TRBV7-9
clone_size: many
d_call: TRBD1
cdr3_nt: TGTGCCAGCAGCTTAGGGGACAGCTCAATCTATGGCTACACCTTC
cdr3_aa: CASSLGDSSIYGYTF

j_call: TRBJ2-1
v_call: TRBV24-1
clone_size: -
d_call: -
cdr3_nt: TGTGCCACCAGTGATATGAGGGGGAGGGCCGGTTACAATGAGCAGTTCTTC
cdr3_aa: CATSDMRGRAGYNEQFF

j_call: TRBJ2-1
v_call: TRBV9
clone_size: -
d_call: -
cdr3_nt: TGTGCCAGCAGCGTAGCCCAGCGAGGGACCTACAATGAGCAGTTCTTC
cdr3_aa: CASSVAQRGTYNEQFF

j_call: TRBJ2-5
v_call: TRBV5-1
clone_size: -
d_call: TRBD1
cdr3_nt: TGCGCCAGCAGCTCTCGGACAGGACTCCAAGAGACCCAGTACTTC
cdr3_aa: CASSSRTGLQETQYF

j_call: TRBJ1-6
v_call: TRBV4-1
clone_size: -
d_call: TRBD1
cdr3_nt: TGCGCCAGCAGCCAAGATGAGGGCAGGGGGCGTTCACCCCTCCACTTT
cdr3_aa: CASSQDEGRGRSPLHF

j_call: TRBJ2-2
v_call: TRBV2
clone_size: -
d_call: -
cdr3_nt: TGTGCCAGCAGTGAACGCTCGGGGAACACCGGGGAGCTGTTTTTT
cdr3_aa: CASSERSGNTGELFF

j_call: TRBJ2-1
v_call: TRBV5-1
clone_size: -
d_call: -
cdr3_nt: TGCGCCAGCAGTTTAACAGGGAGCTCCTACAATGAGCAGTTCTTC
cdr3_aa: CASSLTGSSYNEQFF

j_call: TRBJ1-6
v_call: TRBV10-2
clone_size: -
d_call: -
cdr3_nt: TGCGCCAGCAGGGCTGACGTGGGCAATTCACCCCTCCACTTT
cdr3_aa: CASRADVGNSPLHF